These 12 T cell receptor beta chains share one sample of origin, sequenced in a study of T cell responses to AZD1222 COVID-19 vaccine. Method: immunoSEQ multiplex PCR; TCRdb's copy keeps in-frame clones and lacks some. This sample carries around 120,000 clones, roughly nine tenths of them seen once, and the ten largest clones take about 2.5%. This specimen was peripheral blood, taken 28 days after the second AZD1222 dose. The receptors were gathered from an adult who received the AZD1222 COVID-19 vaccine.

This chain connects TRBV27 to TRBJ2-7; D remains ambiguous. V dropped 1 base and J dropped 3 bases, with 7 bases sitting between them. This CDR3 region has 13 residues. Germline CDR1 reads MNHEY; CDR2 reads SMNVEV (reference sequence). CDR3 in amino acids: CASSLYGSYEQYF. CDR3 nucleotides: TGTGCCAGCAGTTTATATGGCAGCTACGAGCAGTACTTC.

The V and J genes are TRBV6-2 or TRBV6-3 and TRBJ2-1; 8 nucleotides match TRBD2. Germline values: CDR1 MNHEY, CDR2 SVGEGT. CDR3 length equals 14 residues. The V gene end was trimmed by 5 bases and the J gene end by 0 bases; junction bases not matched to a gene: 0. The CDR3 region has the DNA TGTGCCAGCAGTAGCGGGAGCTCCTACAATGAGCAGTTCTTC. This sequence encodes CASSSGSSYNEQFF.

The chain uses TRBV6-1 and TRBJ2-7; D is perhaps TRBD2 (5 bases). The V end lost 3 bases, the J end lost 4 bases, and 10 bases lay between the germline ends. The germline gives CDR1 MNHNS, CDR2 SASEGT. The length of the CDR3 is 13 residues. The CDR3 loop is CASSDGIQYEQYF. CDR3 nucleotide sequence: TGTGCCAGCAGTGACGGGATCCAATACGAGCAGTACTTC.

There are a few counts of this clone. CDR3 sequence (DNA): TGTGCCAGCAGCTTAGTCTCGGGGACAGGGAGACATGGCTACACCTTC. It codes for CASSLVSGTGRHGYTF. V gene TRBV7-9 combines with J gene TRBJ1-2; 9 bases line up with TRBD1. The CDR3 loop spans 16 amino acids. Germline CDR1 reads SEHNR; CDR2 reads FQNEAQ (reference sequence). V lost 1 base and J lost 6; bases outside the gene matches: 9.

With regard to this clone: Other DNA sequences in this sample translate to the same CDR3. Here the CDR3 DNA reads TGCAGTGCTAGTACAGGTCTCAATGAGCAGTTCTTC. This translates into CSASTGLNEQFF. The chain carries TRBV20-1 and TRBJ2-1; weak D call: TRBD1 (5 bases). Germline lookup yields CDR1 DFQATT and CDR2 SNEGSKA (reference sequence). The CDR3 is made up of 12 amino acids. The germline V and J ends were trimmed by 3 bases and 6 bases, with 9 bases remaining between them.

This clone came up a few times. The chain has TRBV7-6 and TRBJ1-3; unclear D gene. This CDR3 contains 16 residues. The V end was cut by 5 bases, the J end by 0 bases, with 14 bases between. In germline, CDR1 is SGHVS, CDR2 FNYEAQ. The DNA of the CDR3 is TGTGCCAGCAGCGCAGGAGTTCCAAGCTCTGGAAACACCATATATTTT. Its translation: CASSAGVPSSGNTIYF.

This rearrangement joins TRBV6-6 to TRBJ1-1; 11 nucleotides align to TRBD1. In germline, CDR1 is MNHNY, CDR2 SVGAGI (reference sequence). This CDR3 is 15 amino acids long. V was clipped by 5 bases and J by 4 bases; unmatched bases: 6. In DNA form, the CDR3 reads TGTGCCAGCAGTGGTTCCGGGACAGGGGGCACTGAAGCTTTCTTT. Translating gives CASSGSGTGGTEAFF.

This chain links TRBV7-9 with TRBJ1-2; D possibly corresponds to TRBD1 (5 bases). The CDR3 is made up of 13 amino acids. V lost 7 bases to trimming and J lost 2 bases, with 11 bases between them. Germline values: CDR1 SEHNR, CDR2 FQNEAQ (reference sequence). CDR3: CASTIGGNYGYTF. The CDR3 DNA follows: TGTGCCAGCACCATTGGGGGGAACTATGGCTACACCTTC.

The chain joins TRBV4-1 to TRBJ1-5, with 7 positions matching TRBD1. The CDR3 has 16 residues. Germline V lookup: CDR1 MGHRA, CDR2 YSYEKL. Trimming cost V 4 bases and J 1 base; bases outside gene matches: 7. DNA for the CDR3: TGCGCCAGCAGCCCTACGACAGGGATGAGCAATCAGCCCCAGCATTTT. Its translation is CASSPTTGMSNQPQHF.

The chain couples TRBV14 to TRBJ2-3, with 11 positions matching TRBD2. Trimming at V came to 6 bases and at J to 2 bases, leaving 4 bases not matched to a gene. In germline, CDR1 is SGHDN, CDR2 FVKESK. The CDR3 runs 15 residues. The CDR3 region is CASRETSGTTDTQYF. The CDR3 region has the DNA TGTGCCAGCAGAGAGACTAGCGGGACCACAGATACGCAGTATTTT. The variable domain in full, completed from reference TRBV14 and TRBJ2-3, reads EAGVTQFPSHSVIEKGQTVTLRCDPISGHDNLYWYRRVMGKEIKFLLHFVKESKQDESGMPNNRFLAERTGGTYSTLKVQPAELEDSGVYFCASRETSGTTDTQYFGPGTRLTVL.

The chain is built from TRBV6-5 and TRBJ1-6, with 9 positions matching TRBD1. The V and J ends lost 5 bases and 10 bases, in that order; junction bases with no gene match: 9. In germline, CDR1 is MNHEY, CDR2 SVGAGI. The CDR3 runs to 15 residues. The CDR3 DNA is TGTGCCAGCAGTCCTTGGACAGGGGTGCTCTCACCCCTCCACTTT. This sequence encodes CASSPWTGVLSPLHF.

The chain employs TRBV3-1 (or the pseudogene TRBV3-2) and TRBJ2-2; the D gene is possibly TRBD1 (6 bases). V gave up 3 bases and J gave up 5 bases, with 13 bases separating them. The CDR3 loop spans 15 amino acids. Germline V gives CDR1 LGHDT, CDR2 YNNKEL (reference sequence). Here the CDR3 reads CASSQGAGRTGELFF. The CDR3, as DNA: TGTGCCAGCAGCCAGGGGGCCGGCAGGACCGGGGAGCTGTTTTTT.